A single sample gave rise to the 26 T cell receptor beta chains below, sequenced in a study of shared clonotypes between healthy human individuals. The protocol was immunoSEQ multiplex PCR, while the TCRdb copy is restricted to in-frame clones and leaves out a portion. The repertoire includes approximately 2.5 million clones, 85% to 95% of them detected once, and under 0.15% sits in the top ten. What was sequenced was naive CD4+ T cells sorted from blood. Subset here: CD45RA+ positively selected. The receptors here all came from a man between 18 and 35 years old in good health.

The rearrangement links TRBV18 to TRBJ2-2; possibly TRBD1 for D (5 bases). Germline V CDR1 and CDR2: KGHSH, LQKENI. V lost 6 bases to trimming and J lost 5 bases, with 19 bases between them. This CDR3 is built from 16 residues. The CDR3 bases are TGTGCCAGCTCGTCCACTGGGCAGCAGGGTACCGGGGAGCTGTTTTTT. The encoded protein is CASSSTGQQGTGELFF.

The CDR3, as DNA: TGCGCCAGCAGCTTGCTTTCAGGGAGGGGGAACACTGAAGCTTTCTTT. Protein: CASSLLSGRGNTEAFF. V and J are TRBV5-1 and TRBJ1-1; tentatively, D is TRBD1 (5 bases). With 1 base removed from V and 1 base from J, the gap between germline ends came to 14 bases. The CDR3 is 16 residues long. Germline lookup yields CDR1 SGHRS and CDR2 YFSETQ. The whole variable domain, filled in from reference TRBV5-1 and TRBJ1-1, reads KAGVTQTPRYLIKTRGQQVTLSCSPISGHRSVSWYQQTPGQGLQFLFEYFSETQRNKGNFPGRFSGRQFSNSRSEMNVSTLELGDSALYLCASSLLSGRGNTEAFFGQGTRLTVV.

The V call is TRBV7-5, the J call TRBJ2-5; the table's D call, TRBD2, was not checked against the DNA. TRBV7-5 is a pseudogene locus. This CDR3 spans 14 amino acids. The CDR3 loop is CAPSDRPGEETQYF. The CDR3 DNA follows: TGTGCCCCCAGTGATCGGCCGGGGGAAGAGACCCAGTACTTC.

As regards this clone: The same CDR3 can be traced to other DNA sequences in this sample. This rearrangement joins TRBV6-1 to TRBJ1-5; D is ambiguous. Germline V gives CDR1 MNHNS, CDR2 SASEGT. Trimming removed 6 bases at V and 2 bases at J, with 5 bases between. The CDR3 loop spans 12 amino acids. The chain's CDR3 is CASRAGNQPQHF. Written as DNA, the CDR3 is TGTGCCAGCAGGGCCGGCAATCAGCCCCAGCATTTT.

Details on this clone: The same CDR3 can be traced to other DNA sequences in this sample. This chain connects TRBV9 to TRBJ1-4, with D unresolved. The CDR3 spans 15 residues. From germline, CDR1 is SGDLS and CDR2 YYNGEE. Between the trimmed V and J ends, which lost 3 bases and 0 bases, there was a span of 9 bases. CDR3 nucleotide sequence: TGTGCCAGCAGCGCAAACACAGCAACTAATGAAAAACTGTTTTTT. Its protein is CASSANTATNEKLFF.

The CDR3 DNA follows: TGTGCCAGCAGTGATGACAGTGCTTATAATTCACCCCTCCACTTT. It is translated as CASSDDSAYNSPLHF. The rearrangement uses TRBV2 and TRBJ1-6; maybe TRBD1 (5 bases). The germline gives CDR1 SNHLY, CDR2 FYNNEI. The CDR3 is made up of 15 amino acids. Trimming took 3 bases from V and 4 from J, leaving 10 bases between them. Supplemented by reference TRBV2 and TRBJ1-6, the full variable domain reads EPEVTQTPSHQVTQMGQEVILRCVPISNHLYFYWYRQILGQKVEFLVSFYNNEISEKSEIFDDQFSVERPDGSNFTLKIRSTKLEDSAMYFCASSDDSAYNSPLHFGNGTRLTVT.

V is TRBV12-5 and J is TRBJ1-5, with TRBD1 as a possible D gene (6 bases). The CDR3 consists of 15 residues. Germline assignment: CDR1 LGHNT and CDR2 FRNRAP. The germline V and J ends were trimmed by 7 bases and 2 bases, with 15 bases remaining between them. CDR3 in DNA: TGTGCTAGTGCCTCGACACAGGGAGGCAATCAGCCCCAGCATTTT. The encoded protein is CASASTQGGNQPQHF.

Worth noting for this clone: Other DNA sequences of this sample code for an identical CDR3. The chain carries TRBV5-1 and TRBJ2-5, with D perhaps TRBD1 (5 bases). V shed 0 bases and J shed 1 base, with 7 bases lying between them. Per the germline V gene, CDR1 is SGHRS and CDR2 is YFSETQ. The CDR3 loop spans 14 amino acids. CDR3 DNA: TGCGCCAGCAGCTTGGGAAGGGGCCAAGAGACCCAGTACTTC. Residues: CASSLGRGQETQYF.

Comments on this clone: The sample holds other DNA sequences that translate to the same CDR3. The CDR3 nucleotides are TGTGCCAGCAGCCGCGGGCCCAACACTGAAGCTTTCTTT. This sequence encodes CASSRGPNTEAFF. V is TRBV14 and J is TRBJ1-1; D is unresolved. This CDR3 is built from 13 residues. V was clipped by 4 bases and J by 2 bases, with 8 bases between them. Germline V CDR1 and CDR2: SGHDN, FVKESK.

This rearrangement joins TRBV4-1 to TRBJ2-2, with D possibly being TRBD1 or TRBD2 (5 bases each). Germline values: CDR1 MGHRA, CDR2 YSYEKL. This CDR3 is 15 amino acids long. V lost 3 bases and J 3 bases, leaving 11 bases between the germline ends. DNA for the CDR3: TGCGCCAGCAGCCACCGGGACGGATACACCGGGGAGCTGTTTTTT. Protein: CASSHRDGYTGELFF.

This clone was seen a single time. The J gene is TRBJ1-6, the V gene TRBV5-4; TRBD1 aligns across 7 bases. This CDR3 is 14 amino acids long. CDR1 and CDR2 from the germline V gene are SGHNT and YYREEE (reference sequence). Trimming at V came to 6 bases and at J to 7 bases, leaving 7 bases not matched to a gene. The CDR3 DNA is TGTGCCAGCACCACAGACAGGGTCAATTCACCCCTCCACTTT. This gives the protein CASTTDRVNSPLHF.

CDR3 amino acids: CAWSASGGLYF. The CDR3 coding sequence is TGTGCCTGGAGTGCTAGCGGGGGCTTGTACTTC. This chain joins TRBV30 and TRBJ2-7; 10 nucleotides line up with TRBD2. Trimming at V came to 1 base and at J to 12 bases, leaving 3 bases not matched to a gene. Germline-derived CDR1 and CDR2 are GTSNPN and SVGIG (reference sequence). The CDR3 is 11 residues long.

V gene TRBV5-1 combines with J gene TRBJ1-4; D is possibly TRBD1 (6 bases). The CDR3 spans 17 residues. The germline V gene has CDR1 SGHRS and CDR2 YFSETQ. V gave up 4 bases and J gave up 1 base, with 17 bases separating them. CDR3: CASSKAGGGGTNEKLFF. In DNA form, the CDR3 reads TGCGCCAGCAGCAAGGCCGGGGGCGGTGGAACTAATGAAAAACTGTTTTTT.

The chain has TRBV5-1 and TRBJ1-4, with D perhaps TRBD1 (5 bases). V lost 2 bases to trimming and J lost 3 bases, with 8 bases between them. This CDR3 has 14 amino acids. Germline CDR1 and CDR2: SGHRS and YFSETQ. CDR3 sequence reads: CASSFTGPNEKLFF. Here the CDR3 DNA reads TGCGCCAGCAGCTTTACAGGCCCTAATGAAAAACTGTTTTTT.

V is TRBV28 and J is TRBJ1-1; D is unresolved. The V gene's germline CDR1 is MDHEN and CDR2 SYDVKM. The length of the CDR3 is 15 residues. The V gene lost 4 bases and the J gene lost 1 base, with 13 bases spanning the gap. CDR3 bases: TGTGCCAGCAGTTCCCCTTTTGGGGAGAACACTGAAGCTTTCTTT. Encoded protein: CASSSPFGENTEAFF.

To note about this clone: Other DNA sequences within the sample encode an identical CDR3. The CDR3 loop reads CASSLDGNEAFF. The CDR3 DNA follows: TGTGCCAGCAGCTTAGATGGAAATGAAGCTTTCTTT. The chain carries TRBV11-3 and TRBJ1-1; no clear D gene. This CDR3 region has 12 residues. Trimming left V 0 bases short and J 7 bases short, with 6 bases between. The germline CDR1 and CDR2 sequences are SGHNT and YENEEA.

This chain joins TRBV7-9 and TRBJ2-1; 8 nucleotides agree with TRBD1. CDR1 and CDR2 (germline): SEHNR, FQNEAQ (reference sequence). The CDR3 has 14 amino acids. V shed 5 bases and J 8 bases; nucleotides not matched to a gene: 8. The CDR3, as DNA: TGTGCCAGCAGCCGCCGGGACAGGACTCATGAGCAGTTCTTC. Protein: CASSRRDRTHEQFF.

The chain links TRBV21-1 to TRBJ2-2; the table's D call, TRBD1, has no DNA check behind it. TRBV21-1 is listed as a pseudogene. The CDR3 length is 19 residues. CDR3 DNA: TGTGCCAGCAGCATCCGACGGCATTTAGACAGGGTGAGCACCGGGGAGCTGTTTTTT. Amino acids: CASSIRRHLDRVSTGELFF.

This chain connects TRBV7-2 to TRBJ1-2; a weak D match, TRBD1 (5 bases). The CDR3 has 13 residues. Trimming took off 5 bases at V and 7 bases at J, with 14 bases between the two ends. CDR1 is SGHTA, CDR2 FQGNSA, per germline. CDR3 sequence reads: CASSLTVFSGYTF. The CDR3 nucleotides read TGTGCCAGCAGCCTGACAGTCTTCAGTGGCTACACCTTC.

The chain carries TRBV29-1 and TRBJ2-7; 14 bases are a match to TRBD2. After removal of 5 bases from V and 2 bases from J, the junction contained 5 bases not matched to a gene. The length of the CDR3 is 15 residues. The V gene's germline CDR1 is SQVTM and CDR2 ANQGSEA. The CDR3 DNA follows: TGCAGCGTTTGGACTAGCGGGGGGCCTACCTACGAGCAGTACTTC. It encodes CSVWTSGGPTYEQYF.

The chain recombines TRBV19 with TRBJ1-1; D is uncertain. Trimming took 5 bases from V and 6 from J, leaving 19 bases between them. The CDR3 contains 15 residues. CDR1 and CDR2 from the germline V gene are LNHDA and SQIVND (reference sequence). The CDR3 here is CASSPRWTPGSEAFF. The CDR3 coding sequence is TGTGCCAGTAGTCCCCGATGGACCCCGGGCTCTGAAGCTTTCTTT.

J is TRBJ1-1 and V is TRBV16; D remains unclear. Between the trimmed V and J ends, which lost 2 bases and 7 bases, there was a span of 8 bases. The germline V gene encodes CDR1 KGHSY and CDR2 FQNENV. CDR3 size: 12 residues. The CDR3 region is CASSQGLIEAFF. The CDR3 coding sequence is TGTGCCAGCAGCCAAGGGCTCATTGAAGCTTTCTTT.

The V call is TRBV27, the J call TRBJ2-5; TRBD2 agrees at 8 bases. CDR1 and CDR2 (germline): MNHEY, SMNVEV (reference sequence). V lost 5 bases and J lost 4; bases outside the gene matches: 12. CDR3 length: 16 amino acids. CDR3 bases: TGTGCCAGCAGTCGAATCCCGGGGGGGCTGGGAGAGACCCAGTACTTC. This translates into CASSRIPGGLGETQYF.

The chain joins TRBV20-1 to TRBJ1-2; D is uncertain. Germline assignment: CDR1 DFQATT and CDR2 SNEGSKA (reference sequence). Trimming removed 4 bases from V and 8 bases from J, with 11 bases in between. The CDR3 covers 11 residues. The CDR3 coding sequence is TGCAGTGCTATAGGCAGCACAGGCTACACCTTC. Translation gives CSAIGSTGYTF.

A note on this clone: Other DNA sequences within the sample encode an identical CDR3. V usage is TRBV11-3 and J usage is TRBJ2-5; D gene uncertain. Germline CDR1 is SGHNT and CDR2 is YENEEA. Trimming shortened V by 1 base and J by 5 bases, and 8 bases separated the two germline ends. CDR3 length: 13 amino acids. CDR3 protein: CASSLGARETQYF. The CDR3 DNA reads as TGTGCCAGCAGCTTAGGGGCGCGGGAGACCCAGTACTTC.

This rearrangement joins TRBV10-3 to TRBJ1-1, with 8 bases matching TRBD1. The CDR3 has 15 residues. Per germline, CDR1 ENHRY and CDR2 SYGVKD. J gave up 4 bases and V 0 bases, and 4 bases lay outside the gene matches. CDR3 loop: CAISESTGDGTEAFF. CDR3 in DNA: TGTGCCATCAGTGAGTCGACAGGGGATGGCACTGAAGCTTTCTTT.